Sequencing of this T cell receptor (beta chain) was carried out in a study of shared clonotypes between healthy human individuals. Across the whole study: CD4 naive cells filled three plates per donor, CD4 memory three, CD8 naive two and CD8 memory one.

Findings and limits, study-wide: Among non-shared clonotypes, generation probabilities were lower than among those shared by all four donors.

A remark on this clone: No antigen is known for it.

The CDR3 loop spans 13 amino acids. Trimming took 6 bases from V and 4 from J, leaving 10 bases between them. Germline CDR1 and CDR2: MNHEY and SVGAGI. Sequenced by immunoSEQ multiplex PCR; TCRdb stores in-frame clones only, minus some. Among 2 million to 3 million clones listed, around nine tenths were seen once. The J gene is TRBJ1-5, the V gene TRBV6-5; no clear D gene. This TCR came from a man younger than 35 in good health. The material sequenced was naive CD4+ T cells sorted from blood. Subset specified: CD45RA+ positively selected. The CDR3 DNA reads TGTGCCAGCAGGTTAATGCCGAATCAGCCCCAGCATTTT. It translates to CASRLMPNQPQHF.